A selection of T cell receptor beta chains follows, all from one sample in a study of blood T cell repertoires in COVID-19. Method: immunoSEQ multiplex PCR; TCRdb's copy keeps in-frame clones and lacks some. Of 55,000 to 80,000 clones detected, around 89% appear once; the ten largest clones hold 2.7%. The sample comprised peripheral blood. The receptors originated from a man between 50 and 59 years old with acute or convalescent COVID-19. The CDR3 runs from the conserved cysteine through the conserved F or W. D genes are given only for firm matches. Clone sizes are given selectively: once, few, many, or a class where the clone is expanded.

NA	TRBV10-3	TRBJ1-1	NA	TGTGCCATCAGTACAGAAATTGCTGAAGCTTTCTTT	CAISTEIAEAFF
NA	TRBV25-1	TRBJ2-5	NA	TGTGCCAGCAGTGTGAGGATTCAAGAGACCCAGTACTTC	CASSVRIQETQYF
TRBD2	TRBV30	TRBJ2-1	NA	TGTGCCTGGAATTTCGGACTAGTAGGGGATGAGCAGTTCTTC	CAWNFGLVGDEQFF
NA	TRBV27	TRBJ1-1	NA	TGTGCCAGCAGCCCGCCGGGGGGAACTGAAGCTTTCTTT	CASSPPGGTEAFF
TRBD2	TRBV24-1	TRBJ2-1	NA	TGTGCCACCAGTGGTACAGGGGGACCGGGACTAGCGGGAGTAAATGAGCAGTTCTTC	CATSGTGGPGLAGVNEQFF
NA	TRBV6-5	TRBJ2-1	NA	TGTGCCGTAAAGGGGCCAGGGATCTACAATGAGCAGTTCTTC	CAVKGPGIYNEQFF
NA	TRBV25-1	TRBJ2-2	NA	TGTGCCAGCAGTGAGTCGAATCTGGCGGCAACCGGGGAGCTGTTTTTT	CASSESNLAATGELFF
TRBD1	TRBV9	TRBJ2-3	NA	TGTGCCAGCAGCGCCACAGGGGCGGGCACAGATACGCAGTATTTT	CASSATGAGTDTQYF
TRBD2	TRBV15	TRBJ2-4	once	TGTGCCACCCATGAGCTGTTGGCGGGGGACCTCATTCAGTACTTC	CATHELLAGDLIQYF
NA	TRBV28	TRBJ1-1	NA	TGTGCCAGCAGTATCCCAGGGTGGGCTACTGAAGCTTTCTTT	CASSIPGWATEAFF
TRBD2	TRBV7-3	TRBJ2-7	NA	TGTGCCAGCAGCATTAGCGGGACCGCCTACGAGCAGTACTTC	CASSISGTAYEQYF
NA	TRBV6-5	TRBJ2-6	NA	TGTGCCAGCAGTTACTTAAGGACAGCTGGGGCCAACGTCCTGACTTTC	CASSYLRTAGANVLTF
TRBD1	TRBV30	TRBJ2-1	NA	TGTGCCTGGAGTCGCAGGGGGCCGTCCTACAATGAGCAGTTCTTC	CAWSRRGPSYNEQFF
NA	TRBV24-1	TRBJ1-5	NA	TGTGCCACCAGTGACTACAGGGTAGCGCAGCCCCAGCATTTT	CATSDYRVAQPQHF
NA	TRBV4-3	TRBJ1-3	NA	TGCGCCAGCAGTCAACCCCCGGGAATAGGTGGAAACACCATATATTTT	CASSQPPGIGGNTIYF